The 15 T cell receptor beta chains given below trace back to one sample, sequenced in a study. One entry per CDR3 protein results from TCRdb running MiXCR on the RT-PCR reads. Of almost 700,000 distinct CDR3 sequences in the sample, approximately 15% are singletons; the top ten hold 3.6%. Sequencing used memory CD4+ T cells from blood. Receptor source: a female donor in good health, serving as a healthy control.

In this sample, this clonotype turned up many times. The J gene is TRBJ1-1, the V gene TRBV6-5; D remains ambiguous. Germline V gene sequence: CDR1 MNHEY, CDR2 SVGAGI. The length of the CDR3 is 13 residues. V was clipped by 4 bases and J by 0 bases, with 6 bases between them. The chain's CDR3 is CASSFRLNTEAFF. The CDR3 DNA reads as TGTGCCAGCAGTTTCCGACTGAACACTGAAGCTTTCTTT.

The table lists this clonotype with many counts. J is TRBJ2-3 and V is TRBV20-1; 7 bases line up with TRBD2. J gave up 1 base and V 1 base, and 11 bases lay outside the gene matches. The length of the CDR3 is 17 residues. Germline assignment: CDR1 DFQATT and CDR2 SNEGSKA (reference sequence). CDR3 DNA: TGCAGTGCTAGAGTTGCCGGAGTAGCGGGCCGCACAGATACGCAGTATTTT. Translating it yields CSARVAGVAGRTDTQYF.

The chain carries TRBV4-3 and TRBJ2-3; 9 bases are shared with TRBD2. Germline assignment: CDR1 LGHNA and CDR2 YSLEER. This CDR3 is built from 17 residues. The V gene end was trimmed by 2 bases and the J gene end by 0 bases; junction bases not matched to a gene: 6. CDR3 coding DNA: TGCGCCAGCAGCCAATCCCCCGGGACTAGCAGCACAGATACGCAGTATTTT. Its protein is CASSQSPGTSSTDTQYF.

Ten or more counts support this clonotype. The V and J genes are TRBV13 and TRBJ1-6, with 9 nucleotides matching TRBD1. Germline trimming cut 5 bases from V and 7 bases from J; bases unmatched to any gene: 3. The germline V gene encodes CDR1 PRHDT and CDR2 FYEKMQ (reference sequence). The CDR3 length is 14 residues. The CDR3: CASSTGQGNSPLHF. The CDR3 DNA is TGTGCCAGCAGCACGGGACAGGGAAATTCACCCCTCCACTTT.

The chain has TRBV20-1 and TRBJ2-5; weak D call: TRBD2 (6 bases). Germline CDR1 DFQATT, CDR2 SNEGSKA (reference sequence). V shed 5 bases and J shed 2 bases, with 12 bases lying between them. CDR3 length equals 13 residues. Written as DNA, the CDR3 is TGCAGTGCTGGGGGGACTCGGCAAGAGACCCAGTACTTC. Its translation is CSAGGTRQETQYF.

V is TRBV20-1 and J is TRBJ2-4; D call uncertain. The germline V gene encodes CDR1 DFQATT and CDR2 SNEGSKA (reference sequence). The CDR3 totals 15 residues. The V end was cut by 4 bases, the J end by 0 bases, with 13 bases between. This CDR3 reads CSANAAEKAKNIQYF. As DNA, the CDR3 is TGCAGTGCTAACGCGGCGGAGAAAGCCAAAAACATTCAGTACTTC.

This clonotype has more than one count but fewer than ten. The chain has TRBV29-1 and TRBJ1-1; the D gene is possibly TRBD1 (5 bases). Germline CDR1 and CDR2: SQVTM and ANQGSEA. This CDR3 contains 10 residues. The V end lost 7 bases, the J end lost 12 bases, and 15 bases lay between the germline ends. The CDR3 sequence: CSGSQGGTFF. The CDR3 DNA sequence: TGCAGCGGTAGCCAGGGAGGGACTTTCTTT. Supplemented by reference TRBV29-1 and TRBJ1-1, the full variable domain reads SAVISQKPSRDICQRGTSLTIQCQVDSQVTMMFWYRQQPGQSLTLIATANQGSEATYESGFVIDKFPISRPNLTFSTLTVSNMSPEDSSIYLCSGSQGGTFFGQGTRLTVV.

This clonotype was observed at least ten times. The chain employs TRBV5-1 and TRBJ2-3, with D possibly matching TRBD2 (6 bases). The CDR3 sequence is 17 residues long. Trimming removed 2 bases from V and 4 bases from J, with 20 bases in between. Germline lookup yields CDR1 SGHRS and CDR2 YFSETQ. CDR3 DNA sequence: TGCGCCAGCAGCTTTTACCGGGACGGGGAGGTGGCAGATACGCAGTATTTT. Translated: CASSFYRDGEVADTQYF. The entire variable domain, with the rest obtained from reference TRBV5-1 and TRBJ2-3, is as follows: KAGVTQTPRYLIKTRGQQVTLSCSPISGHRSVSWYQQTPGQGLQFLFEYFSETQRNKGNFPGRFSGRQFSNSRSEMNVSTLELGDSALYLCASSFYRDGEVADTQYFGPGTRLTVL.

The chain joins TRBV20-1 to TRBJ2-5; no clear D gene. Trimming stripped 6 bases from V and 2 bases from J, with 13 bases between. Germline CDR1 DFQATT, CDR2 SNEGSKA (reference sequence). The CDR3 runs to 13 residues. CDR3 region: CSAIALEQETQYF. CDR3 nucleotides: TGCAGTGCCATAGCCCTAGAACAAGAGACCCAGTACTTC.

This clonotype showed up just a few times. This sequence joins TRBV7-2 and TRBJ1-1, with D possibly TRBD1 on 5 matching bases. Germline values: CDR1 SGHTA, CDR2 FQGNSA. There are 15 residues in the CDR3. Trimming pared 6 bases from V and 5 bases from J, leaving 19 bases between. CDR3 in DNA: TGTGCCAGCAGGCCCACGGGGGGGGAGGGTACTGAAGCTTTCTTT. It encodes CASRPTGGEGTEAFF.

V usage is TRBV5-4 and J usage is TRBJ1-1; TRBD1 might be the D (5 bases). V lost 5 bases to trimming and J lost 6 bases, with 11 bases between them. This CDR3 is 12 amino acids long. The germline V gene has CDR1 SGHNT and CDR2 YYREEE (reference sequence). The CDR3 region has the DNA TGTGCCAGCAGGCCCTGGGGGTCTGAAGCTTTCTTT. It specifies CASRPWGSEAFF.

This clonotype was detected only a few times. The chain joins TRBV14 to TRBJ2-7; D remains unclear. V dropped 1 base and J dropped 7 bases, with 14 bases sitting between them. The germline V gene has CDR1 SGHDN and CDR2 FVKESK. The CDR3 spans 14 residues. The CDR3 sequence is CASSQVGIQVEQYF. Here the CDR3 DNA reads TGTGCCAGCAGCCAAGTGGGGATCCAGGTTGAGCAGTACTTC.

Ten or more counts support this clonotype. The rearrangement links TRBV20-1 to TRBJ2-7; the D call may be TRBD1 or TRBD2 (5 bases each). The CDR3 loop spans 15 amino acids. Germline values: CDR1 DFQATT, CDR2 SNEGSKA (reference sequence). Trimming pared 2 bases from V and 2 bases from J, leaving 16 bases between. The CDR3 reads CSARSGTGSTYEQYF. In nucleotides, the CDR3 is TGCAGTGCTAGATCAGGGACGGGGTCCACCTACGAGCAGTACTTC.

This clonotype was observed a handful of times. This chain joins TRBV9 and TRBJ2-7, with 11 bases identical to TRBD1. The V gene end was trimmed by 0 bases and the J gene end by 5 bases; junction bases not matched to a gene: 4. The CDR3 length is 15 residues. CDR1 and CDR2 from the germline V gene are SGDLS and YYNGEE. CDR3 DNA: TGTGCCAGCAGCGTAGGGACAGGGGGCGCGGACGAGCAGTACTTC. Its protein is CASSVGTGGADEQYF. Full variable domain (rest looked up from reference TRBV9 and TRBJ2-7): DSGVTQTPKHLITATGQRVTLRCSPRSGDLSVYWYQQSLDQGLQFLIQYYNGEERAKGNILERFSAQQFPDLHSELNLSSLELGDSALYFCASSVGTGGADEQYFGPGTRLTVT.

This clonotype was counted at least ten times. The genes are TRBV20-1 and TRBJ2-3, with TRBD2 as a possible D gene (6 bases). CDR1 DFQATT and CDR2 SNEGSKA come from the germline V gene (reference sequence). The CDR3 covers 13 residues. V lost 5 bases and J 5 bases, leaving 14 bases between the germline ends. The DNA for the CDR3 is TGCAGTGCTGACCCCCCCGGGAGAGATACGCAGTATTTT. This codes for CSADPPGRDTQYF.